This note documents a single T cell receptor (beta chain) sequence. What it binds is unknown. Trimming took 5 bases from V and 0 from J, leaving 9 bases between them. The germline V gene has CDR1 SGHVS and CDR2 FQNEAQ. The CDR3 loop spans 14 amino acids. Constant-segment primers and 5'RACE yielded cDNA libraries for TCR alpha and TCR beta, each carrying sample barcodes and UMIs. TCRdb processed the 5' RACE reads anew with MiXCR; each CDR3 protein has one entry. The sample shows 150,000 to 200,000 distinct CDR3 sequences, around a third of them seen only once. This record comes from a study of T-cell memory formation after mild COVID-19. Points from the study as a whole: Some clones that responded were present in memory (sampled pre-infection), which suggests cross-reactive memory joined. For contracting clones, CD4+ ones sat mainly in CM and EM, CD8+ in EMRA. Later expanders leaned CD4+, whereas clones that contracted between day 15 and 85 were balanced CD4/CD8.

The sequence derives from an adult woman who had mild COVID-19 (a few samples of this study predate the infection). Cell type and time point are not known. The sample taken for sequencing was PBMCs or a T cell subset sorted from them (not recorded which). This sequence joins TRBV7-8 and TRBJ2-3; tentatively, D is TRBD1 (5 bases). CDR3 sequence (DNA): TGTGCCAGCAGCAATAGACAGAGCACAGATACGCAGTATTTT. Translation: CASSNRQSTDTQYF.